The source of this T cell receptor beta chain is a study of shared clonotypes between healthy human individuals. Looking at the study overall: Each donor's CD8 memory used one plate, CD8 naive two, each CD4 subset three. General study points: Larger estimated richness was generally recorded for naive subsets relative to memory subsets. Naive CD4 clonotype sharing across four donors was roughly 5%.

For this clone: Its antigen remains unknown.

In the naive CD8 group, cells lacked CD45RO and were positively selected for CCR7, so terminally differentiated effector memory CD45RA+ cells were left out. Sequencing was performed with immunoSEQ multiplex PCR; in TCRdb, only in-frame clones are kept and a portion is missing. The repertoire includes nearly 2 million clones, roughly 94% of them detected once, and 0.9% to 1.5% sits in the top ten. V lost 4 bases and J lost 0, with 13 bases in between. The CDR3 sequence is 15 residues long. CDR1 and CDR2 from the germline V gene are SGDLS and YYNGEE. The genes are TRBV9 and TRBJ2-5, with D tentatively TRBD1 (6 bases). The sequencing input was naive CD8+ T cells sorted from blood. The receptor was isolated from a young man in good health. In DNA form, the CDR3 reads TGTGCCAGCAGCCCTACAGGGATTTACCAAGAGACCCAGTACTTC. It is translated as CASSPTGIYQETQYF. The variable domain in full, with the rest retrieved from reference TRBV9 and TRBJ2-5, is DSGVTQTPKHLITATGQRVTLRCSPRSGDLSVYWYQQSLDQGLQFLIQYYNGEERAKGNILERFSAQQFPDLHSELNLSSLELGDSALYFCASSPTGIYQETQYFGPGTRLLVL.